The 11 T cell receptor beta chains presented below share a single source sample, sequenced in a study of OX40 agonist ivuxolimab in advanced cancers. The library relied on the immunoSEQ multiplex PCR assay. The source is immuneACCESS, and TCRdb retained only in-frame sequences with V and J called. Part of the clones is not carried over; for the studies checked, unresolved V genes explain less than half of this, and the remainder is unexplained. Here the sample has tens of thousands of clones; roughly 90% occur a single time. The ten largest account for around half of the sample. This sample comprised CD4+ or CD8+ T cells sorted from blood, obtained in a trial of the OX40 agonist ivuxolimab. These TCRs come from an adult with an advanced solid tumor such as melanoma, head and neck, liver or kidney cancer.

The DNA of the CDR3 is TGTGCCAGCAGAGATTCGGGACTAGCGGCCCTCTACAATGAGCAGTTCTTC. Translation: CASRDSGLAALYNEQFF. V gene TRBV27 combines with J gene TRBJ2-1; 11 bases line up with TRBD2. V dropped 6 bases and J dropped 3; count of bases not matched to a gene: 10. The CDR3 runs 17 residues. The germline V gene has CDR1 MNHEY and CDR2 SMNVEV (reference sequence).

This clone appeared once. CDR3 amino acids: CASSQGPSGGTSTDTQYF. The CDR3 coding sequence is TGCGCCAGCAGCCAAGGGCCTAGCGGGGGGACTAGCACAGATACGCAGTATTTT. The V call is TRBV4-3, the J call TRBJ2-3, with TRBD2 identical over 11 bases. The CDR3 contains 18 residues. Germline trimming cut 1 base from V and 0 bases from J; bases unmatched to any gene: 6. Germline loops: CDR1 LGHNA, CDR2 YSLEER.

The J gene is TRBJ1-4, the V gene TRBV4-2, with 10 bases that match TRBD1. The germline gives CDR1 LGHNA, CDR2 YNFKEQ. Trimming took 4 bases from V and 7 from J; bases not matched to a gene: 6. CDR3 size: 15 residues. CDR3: CASSLRQGAGEKLFF. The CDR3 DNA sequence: TGTGCCAGCAGCCTGCGACAGGGGGCCGGTGAAAAACTGTTTTTT.

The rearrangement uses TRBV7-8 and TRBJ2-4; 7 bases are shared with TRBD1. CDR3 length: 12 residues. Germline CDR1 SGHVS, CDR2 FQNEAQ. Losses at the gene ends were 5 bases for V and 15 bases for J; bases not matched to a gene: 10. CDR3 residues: CASSRFQGVVYF. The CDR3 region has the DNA TGTGCCAGCAGCCGCTTCCAGGGGGTAGTGTACTTC.

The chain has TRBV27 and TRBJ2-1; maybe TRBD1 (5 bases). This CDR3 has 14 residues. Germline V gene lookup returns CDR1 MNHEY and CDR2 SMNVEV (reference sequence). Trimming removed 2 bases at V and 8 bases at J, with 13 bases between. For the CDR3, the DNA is TGTGCCAGCAGTTTAATACAGGAGAGTCATGAGCAGTTCTTC. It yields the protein CASSLIQESHEQFF.

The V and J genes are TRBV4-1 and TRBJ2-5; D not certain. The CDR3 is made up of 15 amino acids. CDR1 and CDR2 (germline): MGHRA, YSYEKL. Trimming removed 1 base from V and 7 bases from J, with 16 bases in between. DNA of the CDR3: TGCGCCAGCAGCCAAGGAGAGAACAGCAAGAGGACCCAGTACTTC. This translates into CASSQGENSKRTQYF.

For the CDR3, the DNA is TGTGCCAGCAGCGCCGGCGGGACAGGGGTAGACGAGCAGTACTTC. Translated: CASSAGGTGVDEQYF. V gene TRBV9 combines with J gene TRBJ2-7; 10 bases fit TRBD1. The CDR3 is 15 amino acids. Germline loops: CDR1 SGDLS, CDR2 YYNGEE. The ends lost 3 bases at V and 5 bases at J; junction bases unmatched: 8.

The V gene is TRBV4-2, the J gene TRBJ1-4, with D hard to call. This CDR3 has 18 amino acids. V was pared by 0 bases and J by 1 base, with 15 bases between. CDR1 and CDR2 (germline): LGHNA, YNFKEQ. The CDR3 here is CASSQDPMEAGTNEKLFF. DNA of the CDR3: TGTGCCAGCAGCCAAGATCCTATGGAAGCAGGAACTAATGAAAAACTGTTTTTT.

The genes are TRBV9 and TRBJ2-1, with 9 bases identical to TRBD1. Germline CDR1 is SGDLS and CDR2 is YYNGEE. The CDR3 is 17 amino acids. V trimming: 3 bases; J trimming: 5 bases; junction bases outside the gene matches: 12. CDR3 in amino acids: CASSETPLQGADNEQFF. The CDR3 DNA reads TGTGCCAGCAGCGAGACTCCCTTACAGGGGGCTGACAATGAGCAGTTCTTC.

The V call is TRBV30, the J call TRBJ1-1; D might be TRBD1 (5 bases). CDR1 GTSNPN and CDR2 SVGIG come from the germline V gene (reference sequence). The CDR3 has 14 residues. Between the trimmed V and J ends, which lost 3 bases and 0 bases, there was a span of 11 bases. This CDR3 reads CAWRVGAMNTEAFF. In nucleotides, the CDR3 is TGTGCCTGGAGGGTAGGGGCTATGAACACTGAAGCTTTCTTT.

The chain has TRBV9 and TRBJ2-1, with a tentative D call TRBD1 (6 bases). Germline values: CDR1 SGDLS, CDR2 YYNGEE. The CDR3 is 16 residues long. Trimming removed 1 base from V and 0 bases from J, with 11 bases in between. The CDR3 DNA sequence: TGTGCCAGCAGCGTAAACAGGGCCAACTCCTACAATGAGCAGTTCTTC. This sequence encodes CASSVNRANSYNEQFF.